This entry features one TCR beta chain sequence. CDR1 and CDR2 from the germline V gene are SGHDT and YYEEEE. The V and J ends lost 0 bases and 5 bases, in that order; junction bases with no gene match: 14. The CDR3 spans 18 residues. This sample was taken from a study of T cell clones after liver transplantation. Study-wide context: Post-transplant blood was tracked for graft-donor-reactive T cell clones identified in a pre-transplant mixed lymphocyte reaction. Three of the eight recipients were HCV-positive; the rest had non-autoimmune, non-viral transplant indications.

Sorting of unstimulated PBMCs yielded separate CD3+CD4+ and CD3+CD8+ fractions. Sequenced by immunoSEQ multiplex PCR; TCRdb stores in-frame clones only, minus some. Among 50,000 to 70,000 clones listed, approximately 70% were seen once. The V gene is TRBV5-6, the J gene TRBJ2-5, with 9 bases that match TRBD1. This material consisted of CD4+ T cells from blood, taken at the approximately 15-month timepoint. This TCR was sampled from a human patient who received a liver transplant. These T cells may partly come from the graft donor. CDR3 residues: CASSLGLAGTGFMETQYF. CDR3 DNA sequence: TGTGCCAGCAGCTTGGGTCTGGCTGGGACAGGGTTTATGGAGACCCAGTACTTC.